The T cell receptor (beta chain) under discussion was sequenced for a study of PD-L1 blockade in urothelial cancer (dated by TCRdb to about 2017). In terms of the full investigation: All patients started therapy in about 2014 and received atezolizumab 1,200 mg intravenously every 3 weeks. About 90% of the roughly 29 patients were identified as males with urothelial cancer of bladder origin, and a prior smoking history was reported by 18 of 29 patients. An ECOG performance status of 0 or 1 was recorded for the patients, and 0 to 3 prior chemotherapy regimens had been received by the patients. Durable clinical benefit was achieved by nine patients and was not achieved by 20 patients. Pretreatment tumor samples, along with matched peripheral blood serially collected before and after atezolizumab treatment, were subjected to TCR sequencing. The study, an exploratory multi-omic analysis, examined somatic, immune and clinical correlates of response to PD-L1 blockade with atezolizumab in urothelial cancer. A median of about 150,000 T cells and around 81,000 unique TCRs was obtained from blood samples, and a median clonality of approximately 0.08 was observed. Durable clinical benefit was defined as a progression-free survival longer than 6 months, and TCR features were additionally tested against progression-free survival and overall survival. In the same patients who had TCR sequencing, pretreatment tumors also underwent whole exome sequencing and RNA sequencing. Blood samples were analyzed 3 weeks after the start of treatment (second dose) and 6 weeks after the start of treatment. Pretreatment blood TCR-seq was available for about 27 patients, at least one posttreatment blood collection was obtained for approximately 25 patients, and tumor TCR-seq was available for approximately 25 patients.

To estimate absolute template abundance from read counts, synthetic TCR analog templates were spiked into each PCR. TCRbeta CDR3 regions were amplified from genomic DNA with bias-controlled V and J gene primers using the immunoSEQ assay. Sequencing of rearranged TCRbeta segments was performed at approximately 20X coverage. In the original analysis: Clustering was used to correct sequencing errors, and CDR3s were annotated against IMGT so that V, D and J genes could be assigned. Downstream analyses used only productive TCRbeta rearrangements, leaving out any out-of-frame or stop-codon sequences. Clonality was computed as one minus Shannon entropy normalized by the log of the number of unique productive sequences. Clones differing between time points or between blood and tumor were identified using Fisher's exact test with Benjamini-Hochberg correction, with an adjusted p below 0.01 applied as the threshold. TCRdb holds this immuneACCESS table with in-frame rearrangements only. Some clones are missing; in checked studies, unresolved V genes explain under half, and the rest has no known cause. From that table come the V and J calls and clone size; the DNA was used to work out D and trimming. This sample lists roughly 87,000 clones; roughly 90% were detected once. About 1% of the sample lies in the top ten.

To note about this clone: Its antigen is not yet known. There are no base qualities to consult, and no much larger clone falls within one base.

The time point label on this specimen signifies: pretreatment peripheral blood. A total of 25 to 35 patients with locally advanced or metastatic urothelial carcinoma, treated at Memorial Sloan Kettering on a trial protocol, made up the cohort. Peripheral blood mononuclear cells were collected from each patient pretreatment and during treatment, giving between 1 and 8 total time points per patient. The Qiagen DNeasy Blood extraction kit was used to purify genomic DNA from total PBMCs and from tumor samples. PBMCs were collected pretreatment and during treatment, and were isolated and stored as previously described. On the study overall, not on this receptor specifically: At 3 weeks after the start of treatment, tumor-associated TCR clones in peripheral blood had expanded more in patients with durable benefit (n ≈ 22, p = 0.022). Improved progression-free and overall survival was found to be associated with pretreatment peripheral blood TCR clonality below the median. Because the sample size was small (n ≈ 30) and many exploratory analyses were performed, the results are intended to be hypothesis-generating.

Sequencing used PBMCs, obtained around atezolizumab (anti-PD-L1) treatment. The TCR was taken from a woman older than 75 with urothelial cancer.

The DNA sequence is given as TGTGCCATCAGTGAGTCGCCTCTCACGGGGGAGGAAGAAAAACTGTTTTTT. Translated, this gives CAISESPLTGEEEKLFF. The V and J genes are TRBV10-3 and TRBJ1-4; the D gene is possibly TRBD1, with 5 bases matching. CDR1 and CDR2 (ENHRY, SYGVKD) derive from the germline V gene. Relative to germline, V is 0 bases shorter and J is 8 bases shorter, with 19 bases between their ends. Inclusive of the bounding cysteine and phenylalanine, the CDR3 is 17 residues long. The sequence is cut down to CDR3 DNA, 51 bases in frame from base 1.